These 25 T cell receptor beta chains share one sample of origin, sequenced in a study of post-analysis software for immune sequencing data. No antigen has been identified for these receptors. General study points: The five TRBV segments detected at higher frequency in patients than in controls included TRBV5-6, TRBV5-1 and TRBV20-1.

Tagging with unique molecular identifiers was a feature of the TCR beta cDNA libraries. TCRdb ran MiXCR on the PCR reads and lists one entry per CDR3 protein. The sample contains more than 450,000 distinct CDR3 sequences, under 40% of which appear only once. Sequenced material: blood. Every receptor here comes from a girl under 18 with multiple sclerosis.

This clonotype was seen a few times. The chain is built from TRBV5-1 and TRBJ2-1; D possibly uses TRBD1 or TRBD2 (5 bases each). V was cut by 4 bases and J by 4 bases, with 18 bases left in between. Germline CDR1 SGHRS, CDR2 YFSETQ. The CDR3 has 16 residues. CDR3 sequence (DNA): TGCGCCAGCAGCCTGAGTACGGGACGGCAATACAATGAGCAGTTCTTC. Amino acid sequence: CASSLSTGRQYNEQFF.

J is TRBJ1-6 and V is TRBV5-1, with D uncertain. Between the trimmed V and J ends, which lost 4 bases and 10 bases, there was a span of 18 bases. From germline, CDR1 is SGHRS and CDR2 YFSETQ. The CDR3 totals 15 residues. CDR3 protein: CASSPDRIAASPLHF. In DNA, the CDR3 is TGCGCCAGCAGCCCGGACCGGATTGCAGCGTCACCCCTCCACTTT.

This clonotype was picked up a small number of times. The chain couples TRBV10-3 to TRBJ2-5, with D uncertain. The CDR3 covers 13 residues. Germline assignment: CDR1 ENHRY and CDR2 SYGVKD. V shed 6 bases and J shed 1 base, with 9 bases lying between them. CDR3 DNA: TGTGCCATCAGCCAAGGATCCCAAGAGACCCAGTACTTC. Its protein is CAISQGSQETQYF.

This clonotype was seen a handful of times. The chain employs TRBV5-1 and TRBJ2-7; 9 positions agree with TRBD1. Germline CDR1 is SGHRS and CDR2 is YFSETQ. J was trimmed by 2 bases and V by 5 bases; bases with no gene match: 5. The CDR3 contains 14 residues. This chain's CDR3 is CASRTGGLAYEQYF. Here the CDR3 DNA reads TGCGCCAGCAGGACAGGGGGATTGGCCTACGAGCAGTACTTC.

The J gene is TRBJ2-4, the V gene TRBV5-1; 9 bases are a match to TRBD1. CDR3 length equals 11 residues. Germline V lookup: CDR1 SGHRS, CDR2 YFSETQ. Unmatched junction bases numbered 2, after V lost 0 bases and J lost 16 bases. In DNA form, the CDR3 reads TGCGCCAGCAGCTTGGGGGACAGGGTATACTTC. This encodes CASSLGDRVYF.

The gene calls are TRBV9 and TRBJ2-1, with D perhaps TRBD1 or TRBD2 (6 bases each). The CDR3 is made up of 14 amino acids. Germline CDR1 SGDLS, CDR2 YYNGEE. Trimming removed 0 bases at V and 4 bases at J, with 8 bases between. The CDR3 spells CASSVGGAYNEQFF. The CDR3 region has the DNA TGTGCCAGCAGCGTAGGGGGGGCTTACAATGAGCAGTTCTTC.

In this sample, this clonotype turned up a few times. The chain is built from TRBV7-9 and TRBJ2-1; possibly TRBD2 for D (6 bases). The germline gives CDR1 SEHNR, CDR2 FQNEAQ (reference sequence). Trimming pared 5 bases from V and 5 bases from J, leaving 13 bases between. This CDR3 is built from 14 residues. The CDR3 region has the DNA TGTGCCAGCAGCCCGGCGGGGCTCAACAATGAGCAGTTCTTC. This encodes CASSPAGLNNEQFF. Using reference TRBV7-9 and TRBJ2-1 for the parts outside the CDR3, the full variable domain is DTGVSQNPRHKITKRGQNVTFRCDPISEHNRLYWYRQTLGQGPEFLTYFQNEAQLEKSRLLSDRFSAERPKGSFSTLEIQRTEQGDSAMYLCASSPAGLNNEQFFGPGTRLTVL.

This clonotype occurred many times. The rearrangement uses TRBV3-1 and TRBJ2-7; D ambiguous. This CDR3 has 13 residues. CDR1 is LGHDT, CDR2 YNNKEL, per germline (reference sequence). The V and J ends lost 5 bases and 2 bases respectively, with 10 bases between them. In DNA form, the CDR3 reads TGTGCCAGCAGCGGCCGGGCTCCCTACGAGCAGTACTTC. This gives the protein CASSGRAPYEQYF.

This clonotype was seen once. The rearrangement uses TRBV12-3 or TRBV12-4 and TRBJ2-7; D is possibly TRBD2 (5 bases). CDR3 length: 13 amino acids. V dropped 6 bases and J dropped 5 bases, with 14 bases sitting between them. This CDR3 reads CASSPGSADEQYF. CDR3 bases: TGTGCCAGCAGCCCGGGATCGGCGGACGAGCAGTACTTC.

This clonotype has a handful of counts. One end of the junction varies from germline; a read error may be responsible. The CDR3 reads CTSSPRGDRGISYEQYF. CDR3 nucleotide sequence: TGTACCAGCAGCCCTAGAGGGGACAGGGGCATCTCCTACGAGCAGTACTTC. The V call is TRBV7-9, the J call TRBJ2-7; 10 nucleotides match TRBD1. The CDR3 runs to 17 residues. CDR1 and CDR2 from the germline V gene are SEHNR and FQNEAQ (reference sequence).

V usage is TRBV7-2 and J usage is TRBJ2-1; D not certain. Germline values: CDR1 SGHTA, CDR2 FQGNSA. The CDR3 covers 13 residues. Trimming removed 5 bases from V and 6 bases from J, with 11 bases in between. CDR3 sequence (DNA): TGTGCCAGCAGCCCTTTTATAGCCAATGAGCAGTTCTTC. Encoded protein: CASSPFIANEQFF. The full variable domain, in which reference TRBV7-2 and TRBJ2-1 provide the parts outside the CDR3, is GAGVSQSPSNKVTEKGKDVELRCDPISGHTALYWYRQSLGQGLEFLIYFQGNSAPDKSGLPSDRFSAERTGGSVSTLTIQRTQQEDSAVYLCASSPFIANEQFFGPGTRLTVL.

This clonotype was picked up a small number of times. This chain links TRBV12-3 or TRBV12-4 with TRBJ1-4, with 7 bases aligning to TRBD1. V was clipped by 6 bases and J by 5 bases; unmatched bases: 6. This CDR3 comprises 14 residues. CDR3 sequence (DNA): TGTGCCAGCAGCATACAGGGGTACAATGAAAAACTGTTTTTT. Protein sequence: CASSIQGYNEKLFF.

This clonotype was observed a single time. The junction departs from the called germline gene at one end, perhaps through a read error. The chain carries TRBV27 and TRBJ2-1; the match to TRBD2 covers 7 bases. CDR3 length equals 15 residues. Germline V CDR1 and CDR2: MNHEY, SMNVEV (reference sequence). The CDR3 DNA reads TGTGCCGGCAGTTTCCGATTGGGGGGAGGGACTGAGCAGTTCTTC. Translating it yields CAGSFRLGGGTEQFF.

This chain connects TRBV5-1 to TRBJ2-1; maybe TRBD1 (6 bases). The CDR3 covers 14 residues. CDR1 is SGHRS and CDR2 is YFSETQ in the germline V gene. V was shortened by 4 bases and J by 9 bases, with 17 bases between the two germline ends. CDR3 sequence reads: CASSAAVSRGEQFF. CDR3 coding DNA: TGCGCCAGCAGCGCGGCAGTTTCCAGGGGTGAGCAGTTCTTC.

In regard to this clonotype: One junction end does not reproduce the germline sequence, and a read error may be involved. J is TRBJ2-5 and V is TRBV7-2; the D gene is possibly TRBD1 (5 bases). The CDR3 extends over 16 amino acids. Germline CDR1 reads SGHTA; CDR2 reads FQGNSA. For the CDR3, the DNA is TGTGCTAGCAGCCTTACCAGTGGGGCTATCCAAGAGACCCAGTACTTC. Translation gives CASSLTSGAIQETQYF.

This clonotype was detected a few times. The rearrangement links TRBV27 to TRBJ1-2; D is unresolved. The CDR3 is 13 amino acids. CDR1 and CDR2 (germline): MNHEY, SMNVEV (reference sequence). V was cut by 6 bases and J by 8 bases, with 16 bases left in between. The CDR3, as DNA: TGTGCCAGCAGCTCCCCCCGACTAGGCGGCTACACCTTC. It specifies CASSSPRLGGYTF.

This clonotype was counted only a few times. One junction end disagrees with the germline gene, perhaps due to a read error. The rearrangement joins TRBV2 to TRBJ2-7, with a tentative D call TRBD2 (6 bases). The CDR3 totals 17 residues. Germline CDR1 SNHLY, CDR2 FYNNEI. Here the CDR3 reads CAGSDYWASDASYEQYF. CDR3 DNA: TGTGCCGGCAGTGACTACTGGGCTAGCGATGCCTCCTACGAGCAGTACTTC. The full variable domain, rest sourced from reference TRBV2 and TRBJ2-7, is EPEVTQTPSHQVTQMGQEVILRCVPISNHLYFYWYRQILGQKVEFLVSFYNNEISEKSEIFDDQFSVERPDGSNFTLKIRSTKLEDSAMYFCAGSDYWASDASYEQYFGPGTRLTVT.

This clonotype was detected only a few times. The chain couples TRBV29-1 to TRBJ2-1; 7 nucleotides match TRBD1. V lost 7 bases, J lost 10 bases, and 10 bases stayed unmatched. CDR3 length: 12 amino acids. Germline-derived CDR1 and CDR2 are SQVTM and ANQGSEA. The CDR3 sequence: CSAITGVREQFF. For the CDR3, the DNA is TGCAGCGCAATAACAGGGGTAAGAGAGCAGTTCTTC.

The sample holds many counts of this clonotype. The V call is TRBV4-1, the J call TRBJ2-1; D perhaps matches TRBD2 (6 bases). The CDR3 has 13 residues. With 5 bases removed from V and 3 bases from J, the gap between germline ends came to 8 bases. CDR1 and CDR2 from the germline V gene are MGHRA and YSYEKL. CDR3 nucleotides: TGCGCCAGCAGCGACGGGGGCTACAATGAGCAGTTCTTC. It is translated as CASSDGGYNEQFF.

This clonotype was found a few times. The V call is TRBV29-1, the J call TRBJ1-2, with a weak D call TRBD1 (6 bases). This CDR3 has 13 amino acids. Trimming left V 6 bases short and J 4 bases short, with 15 bases between. Germline V gene data show CDR1 as SQVTM and CDR2 as ANQGSEA. This CDR3 reads CSVDRDRSYGYTF. DNA for the CDR3: TGCAGCGTGGACCGCGACAGGTCCTATGGCTACACCTTC.

J is TRBJ2-1 and V is TRBV18, with D maybe TRBD1 (5 bases). Germline CDR1 is KGHSH and CDR2 is LQKENI. This CDR3 spans 16 amino acids. Trimming shortened V by 3 bases and J by 7 bases, and 19 bases separated the two germline ends. The CDR3 nucleotides read TGTGCCAGCTCACCTGGGGCGGAGATTAGGTGGAATGAGCAGTTCTTC. Protein product: CASSPGAEIRWNEQFF.

The V call is TRBV12-3 or TRBV12-4, the J call TRBJ1-4; possibly TRBD1 for D (6 bases). This CDR3 has 15 residues. V was trimmed by 2 bases and J by 8 bases, leaving 15 bases between them. The CDR3 sequence is CASSLPNRVVEKLFF. CDR3 coding DNA: TGTGCCAGCAGTTTACCGAACAGGGTTGTCGAAAAACTGTTTTTT.

The rearrangement uses TRBV7-3 and TRBJ2-1; tentatively, D is TRBD1 or TRBD2 (5 bases each). The CDR3 is 16 residues long. Trimming shortened V by 3 bases and J by 0 bases, and 12 bases separated the two germline ends. Germline lookup yields CDR1 SGHTA and CDR2 FQGTGA. CDR3 coding DNA: TGTGCCAGCAGCTTTGGGGCTAGCCTCTCCTACAATGAGCAGTTCTTC. Protein product: CASSFGASLSYNEQFF. Drawing the rest from reference TRBV7-3 and TRBJ2-1, the complete variable domain is GAGVSQTPSNKVTEKGKYVELRCDPISGHTALYWYRQSLGQGPEFLIYFQGTGAADDSGLPNDRFFAVRPEGSVSTLKIQRTERGDSAVYLCASSFGASLSYNEQFFGPGTRLTVL.

The table lists this clonotype with a few counts. V and J are TRBV7-9 and TRBJ2-1; 8 bases map to TRBD1. The CDR3 runs 15 residues. With 5 bases clipped from V and 6 bases from J, the junction kept 9 bases outside the gene matches. CDR1 SEHNR and CDR2 FQNEAQ come from the germline V gene (reference sequence). The CDR3 nucleotides are TGTGCCAGCAGCGCGCGTAGACAGGGGAGCAATGAGCAGTTCTTC. Amino acids: CASSARRQGSNEQFF.

The CDR3 loop is CASSLQVGLPTEAFF. The CDR3 DNA reads TGTGCCAGCAGTTTACAGGTCGGCTTACCTACTGAAGCTTTCTTT. The V gene is TRBV12-3 or TRBV12-4, the J gene TRBJ1-1; D not certain. The CDR3 runs to 15 residues. V was pared by 2 bases and J by 5 bases, with 15 bases between.